The rows below give T cell receptor beta chains drawn from one sample of a study of T cells in Graves' hyperthyroidism and ophthalmopathy. TCRdb analysed the multiplex PCR reads with MiXCR anew, one entry per CDR3 protein. The table includes about 570,000 distinct CDR3 sequences, approximately 44% detected once. Sequenced input: peripheral blood or thyroid tissue (not recorded which). The receptors originated from an adult woman with Graves' disease, either hyperthyroidism or ophthalmopathy (not recorded which). The CDR3 runs from the conserved cysteine through the conserved F or W. The D gene is left open where the match is weak. Rows give clone size only sometimes, using once, few, many, or a class for an expanded clone.

v_call	d_call	cdr3_length	j_call	clone_size	cdr3_aa	cdr3_nt
TRBV25-1	.	15	TRBJ1-6	.	CASRPTRTQNSPLHF	TGTGCCAGCAGACCGACTCGGACACAGAATTCACCCCTCCACTTT
TRBV2	TRBD2	15	TRBJ2-3	.	CASRTSGTEWDTQYF	TGTGCCAGCCGGACTAGCGGGACGGAGTGGGATACGCAGTATTTT
TRBV7-3	.	16	TRBJ2-2	many	CASSLTLSSNTGELFF	TGTGCCAGCAGCTTAACTCTCTCTTCGAACACCGGGGAGCTGTTTTTT
TRBV5-1	.	12	TRBJ2-1	.	CASSLGGNEQFF	TGTGCCAGCAGCTTGGGGGGTAATGAGCAGTTCTTC
TRBV2	.	14	TRBJ2-2	.	CASSAVGIGGELFF	TGTGCCAGCAGTGCTGTAGGGATTGGCGGGGAGCTGTTTTTT
TRBV12-3/TRBV12-4	.	13	TRBJ2-7	many	CASSLGHYYEQYF	TGTGCCAGCAGTCTAGGCCACTATTACGAGCAGTACTTC
TRBV20-1	TRBD1	15	TRBJ2-5	.	CSSKGGQGALETQYF	TGCAGTTCGAAGGGGGGACAGGGGGCACTAGAGACCCAGTACTTC
TRBV19	.	14	TRBJ1-5	many	CASRPRGSLAPQHF	TGTGCCAGTAGGCCGAGAGGGTCCCTCGCGCCCCAGCATTTT
TRBV7-9	.	16	TRBJ1-1	.	CASSLEGMTLNTEAFF	TGTGCCAGCAGCTTAGAGGGGATGACGCTGAACACTGAAGCTTTCTTT
TRBV29-1	.	12	TRBJ1-3	.	CSVVVSGNTIYF	TGCAGCGTTGTTGTCTCTGGAAACACCATATATTTT
TRBV10-3	.	10	TRBJ1-1	.	CAISPTEAFF	TGTGCCATCAGTCCCACTGAAGCTTTCTTT
TRBV9	.	14	TRBJ2-7	.	CASSLWGRSYEQYF	TGTGCCAGCAGCTTATGGGGGCGATCCTACGAGCAGTACTTC
TRBV28	.	15	TRBJ2-7	many	CASGSRGRASGEQYF	TGTGCCAGCGGTTCGCGGGGGCGGGCATCAGGCGAGCAGTACTTC
TRBV2	TRBD1	15	TRBJ2-7	many	CASIDGQGGSYEQYF	TGTGCCAGCATTGACGGACAGGGAGGATCCTACGAGCAGTACTTC
TRBV7-9	TRBD1	14	TRBJ2-5	many	CASSYRGLTETQYF	TGTGCCAGCAGCTACAGGGGGCTAACGGAGACCCAGTACTTC
TRBV11-2	.	14	TRBJ1-5	.	CASSSAGFRQPQHF	TGTGCCAGCAGCAGCGCAGGGTTTAGGCAGCCCCAGCATTTT
TRBV29-1	TRBD1	13	TRBJ1-1	few	CSVVTGVYTEAFF	TGCAGCGTCGTGACAGGGGTGTACACTGAAGCTTTCTTT
TRBV20-1	.	13	TRBJ2-2	.	CSATGIGTGELFF	TGCAGTGCTACAGGGATAGGGACCGGGGAGCTGTTTTTT
TRBV7-8	.	13	TRBJ2-7	.	CASSLGMAYEQYF	TGTGCCAGCAGCTTGGGAATGGCCTACGAGCAGTACTTC
TRBV7-9	.	16	TRBJ1-3	.	CASSLPDGLSGNTIYF	TGTGCCAGCAGCTTACCGGACGGACTCTCTGGAAACACCATATATTTT
TRBV7-3	.	15	TRBJ2-5	.	CASSFGGTSGETQYF	TGTGCCAGCAGCTTCGGAGGGACTTCGGGAGAGACCCAGTACTTC
TRBV12-3/TRBV12-4	TRBD1	15	TRBJ2-5	.	CASSLGQGAGGTQYF	TGTGCCAGCAGCTTGGGACAGGGGGCCGGCGGGACCCAGTACTTC
TRBV7-2	.	14	TRBJ1-1	few	CASSLSLGNTEAFF	TGTGCCAGCAGCTTAAGCTTAGGGAACACTGAAGCTTTCTTT
TRBV12-3/TRBV12-4	TRBD1	17	TRBJ1-1	.	CASSWPGQGMVNTEAFF	TGTGCCAGCAGTTGGCCGGGACAGGGGATGGTGAACACTGAAGCTTTCTTT
TRBV14	.	14	TRBJ2-7	many	CASSPGPLTYEQYF	TGTGCCAGCAGCCCCGGGCCCCTGACCTACGAGCAGTACTTC
TRBV10-3	.	14	TRBJ1-2	.	CAISESFVVGGYTF	TGTGCCATCAGTGAGTCTTTCGTAGTGGGTGGCTACACCTTC
TRBV6-5	.	16	TRBJ1-2	.	CASSYSFPTQHLGYTF	TGTGCCAGCAGTTACTCGTTTCCGACACAGCACCTTGGCTACACCTTC
TRBV7-2	.	11	TRBJ2-3	many	CASSVTDTQYF	TGTGCCAGCAGCGTCACAGATACGCAGTATTTT
TRBV19	TRBD1	13	TRBJ2-7	.	CASSIQGQFDQDF	TGTGCCAGTAGTATACAGGGACAGTTTGATCAAGACTTC
TRBV7-8	.	18	TRBJ1-4	many	CASSSGRIDFRENEKLFF	TGTGCCAGCAGTTCGGGGAGGATAGACTTTAGGGAGAATGAAAAACTGTTTTTT
TRBV7-2	.	15	TRBJ1-5	.	CASSFSGKSNQPQHF	TGTGCCAGCAGTTTCTCCGGGAAATCCAATCAGCCCCAGCATTTT
TRBV20-1	TRBD2	16	TRBJ2-7	many	CSAGRPLAGDSYEQYF	TGCAGTGCTGGCCGCCCACTAGCGGGAGACTCCTACGAGCAGTACTTC
TRBV2	TRBD1	14	TRBJ1-1	many	CASSRQGVRTEAFF	TGTGCCAGCAGTCGACAGGGCGTGAGGACTGAAGCTTTCTTT
TRBV19	.	11	TRBJ1-5	many	CASSIGAIQHF	TGTGCCAGTAGTATAGGGGCGATCCAGCATTTT
TRBV7-6	TRBD1	14	TRBJ1-1	.	CASRTGGTYTEAFF	TGTGCCAGCAGGACAGGGGGCACGTACACTGAAGCTTTCTTT
TRBV9	TRBD2	14	TRBJ2-7	many	CASSGTGLAGEQYF	TGTGCCAGCAGCGGGACGGGACTAGCGGGCGAGCAGTACTTC